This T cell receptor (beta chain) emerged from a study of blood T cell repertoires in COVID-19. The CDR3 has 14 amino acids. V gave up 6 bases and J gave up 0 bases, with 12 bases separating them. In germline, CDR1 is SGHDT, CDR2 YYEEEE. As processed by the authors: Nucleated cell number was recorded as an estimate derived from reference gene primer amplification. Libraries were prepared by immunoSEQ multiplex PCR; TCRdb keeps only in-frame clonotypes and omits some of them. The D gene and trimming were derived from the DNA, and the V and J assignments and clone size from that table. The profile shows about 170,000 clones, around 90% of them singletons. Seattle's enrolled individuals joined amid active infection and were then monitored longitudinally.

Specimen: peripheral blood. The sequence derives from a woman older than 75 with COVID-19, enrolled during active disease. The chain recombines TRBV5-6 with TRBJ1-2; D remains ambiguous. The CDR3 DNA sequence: TGTGCCAGCAAGGTCGGAGGTGCTAACTATGGCTACACCTTC. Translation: CASKVGGANYGYTF.